This T cell receptor (beta chain) was identified during a study of shared clonotypes between healthy human individuals. Across the study: The donors, a couple of women and three men, were aged 18 to 49.

CD45RO+ cells went into CD8 memory alongside CCR7-negative CD45RA+ TemRA cells. Study processing details: ImmunoSEQ gave junction-only sequences without quality scores, so filtering differed. The assay was immunoSEQ multiplex PCR, and TCRdb's table has in-frame clones only and misses some. D and trimming were read from the DNA, whereas the V and J calls and clone size are those reported in that table. The sample lists about 380,000 clones, about 97% seen once, with 0.25% to 0.35% in the top ten. This CDR3 has 15 amino acids. Per the germline V gene, CDR1 is MNHEY and CDR2 is SVGAGI. V was pared by 0 bases and J by 7 bases, with 16 bases between.

The TCR comes from a man younger than 40 in good health. Sequencing input: memory CD8+ T cells sorted from blood. The subset denotes: CD45RO+ cells pooled with CCR7-negative TemRA cells. The chain carries TRBV6-5 and TRBJ2-7; the D gene could be TRBD1 or TRBD2 (5 bases each). Written as DNA, the CDR3 is TGTGCCAGCAGTTACTCGAGAAGGGGAGAGGGGGAGCAGTACTTC. Its protein is CASSYSRRGEGEQYF.